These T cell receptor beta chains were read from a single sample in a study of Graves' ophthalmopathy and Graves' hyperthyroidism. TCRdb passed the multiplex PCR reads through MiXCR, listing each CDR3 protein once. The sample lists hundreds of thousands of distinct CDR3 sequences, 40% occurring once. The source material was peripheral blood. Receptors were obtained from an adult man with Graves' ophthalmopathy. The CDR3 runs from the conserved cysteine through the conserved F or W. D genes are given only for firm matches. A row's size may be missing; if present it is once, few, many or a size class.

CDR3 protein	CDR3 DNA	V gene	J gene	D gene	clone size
CASRRGGGYEQYF	TGTGCCAGCAGGAGGGGGGGGGGCTACGAGCAGTACTTC	TRBV7-9	TRBJ2-7	-	-
CASSSGVNQPQHF	TGCGCCAGCAGCTCAGGGGTTAATCAGCCCCAGCATTTT	TRBV10-2	TRBJ1-5	-	many
CASSTNRGVGQPQHF	TGTGCCAGTAGTACCAACAGGGGGGTGGGTCAGCCCCAGCATTTT	TRBV19	TRBJ1-5	TRBD1	few
CASGTDRRDSPLHF	TGTGCCAGCGGAACCGACAGGCGGGATTCACCCCTCCACTTT	TRBV10-3	TRBJ1-6	-	-
CSAPGQGTHEQYF	TGCAGTGCCCCGGGACAGGGGACCCACGAGCAGTACTTC	TRBV20-1	TRBJ2-7	TRBD1	-
CASSGDLNSPLHF	TGTGCCAGCAGTGGGGACCTAAATTCACCCCTCCACTTT	TRBV25-1	TRBJ1-6	-	many
CAIAGGARSRETQYF	TGTGCCATCGCGGGGGGGGCCCGTAGTCGGGAGACCCAGTACTTC	TRBV10-3	TRBJ2-5	TRBD2	many
CASSPLEGTETQYF	TGTGCCAGCAGCCCCCTTGAGGGTACAGAGACCCAGTACTTC	TRBV7-9	TRBJ2-5	-	few
CASSEYGRASGELFF	TGTGCCAGCAGTGAATACGGGAGGGCGTCCGGGGAGCTGTTTTTT	TRBV25-1	TRBJ2-2	TRBD2	-
CASSDGGSSTEAFF	TGTGCCAGCAGCGACGGGGGTTCGTCCACCGAAGCTTTCTTT	TRBV7-8	TRBJ1-1	-	-
CASKERAGGAYEQYF	TGTGCCAGCAAAGAACGAGCGGGAGGGGCCTACGAGCAGTACTTC	TRBV2	TRBJ2-7	TRBD2	many
CSVVTVSFGYTF	TGCAGCGTTGTGACAGTCTCTTTTGGCTACACCTTC	TRBV29-1	TRBJ1-2	-	many
CASSQVGWGGRDEQYF	TGCGCCAGCAGCCAAGTGGGCTGGGGGGGGCGCGACGAGCAGTACTTC	TRBV4-1	TRBJ2-7	-	-
CASRGRGGRGYTF	TGTGCCAGCAGGGGCCGTGGGGGCAGGGGCTACACCTTC	TRBV2	TRBJ1-2	-	many
CASSSLLNTEAFF	TGTGCCAGCAGCTCCCTCCTGAACACTGAAGCTTTCTTT	TRBV7-9	TRBJ1-1	-	many
CASSQVDPSETQYF	TGTGCCAGCAGCCAAGTTGATCCTTCGGAGACCCAGTACTTC	TRBV9	TRBJ2-5	-	-
CASSRGTGGDGYTF	TGTGCCAGCAGCCGAGGGACAGGGGGTGATGGCTACACCTTC	TRBV2	TRBJ1-2	TRBD1	few
CATRAIQETQYF	TGTGCCACAAGGGCTATACAAGAGACCCAGTACTTC	TRBV7-9	TRBJ2-5	-	many
CASSLATGGSETQYF	TGTGCCAGCAGCTTAGCAACAGGGGGGTCGGAGACCCAGTACTTC	TRBV7-3	TRBJ2-5	TRBD1	-
CSADVVAVAGANTF	TGCAGCGCCGATGTCGTGGCAGTAGCGGGGGCGAACACCTTC	TRBV29-1	TRBJ1-2	-	-
CAIGNSPLHF	TGTGCCATCGGGAATTCACCCCTCCACTTT	TRBV10-3	TRBJ1-6	-	many
CASSLTGLETQYF	TGTGCCAGCAGCCTGACAGGGTTGGAGACCCAGTACTTC	TRBV5-4	TRBJ2-5	TRBD1	many
CASTGPDRVAGANVLTF	TGTGCCAGCACCGGACCGGACAGGGTTGCCGGGGCCAACGTCCTGACTTTC	TRBV7-9	TRBJ2-6	TRBD1	-
CASSNPGQGVHEQYF	TGTGCCAGTAGTAACCCGGGACAGGGCGTCCACGAGCAGTACTTC	TRBV19	TRBJ2-7	TRBD1	-
CASSSVPGGTDLYGYTF	TGTGCCAGCAGCAGCGTACCAGGAGGGACTGACCTTTATGGCTACACCTTC	TRBV7-9	TRBJ1-2	-	-
CASSLIGSKNTEAFF	TGTGCCAGCAGCTTAATAGGATCGAAAAACACTGAAGCTTTCTTT	TRBV11-1	TRBJ1-1	-	-
CASISSDEQYF	TGTGCCAGCATTAGCAGTGACGAGCAGTACTTC	TRBV2	TRBJ2-7	-	few
CASSVGAGYGYTF	TGTGCCAGCAGCGTAGGGGCAGGGTATGGCTACACCTTC	TRBV2	TRBJ1-2	-	-
CSASSSLADEQYF	TGCAGCGCCAGCAGCTCTTTAGCGGACGAGCAGTACTTC	TRBV29-1	TRBJ2-7	-	-
CSASRGFRAFF	TGCAGTGCTAGTCGGGGGTTCAGAGCTTTCTTT	TRBV20-1	TRBJ1-1	-	-
CASSRRPTNYGYTF	TGTGCCAGCAGTCGGAGGCCCACAAACTATGGCTACACCTTC	TRBV2	TRBJ1-2	-	-
CASSLSGGNGELFF	TGTGCCAGCAGCTTATCGGGGGGCAACGGGGAGCTGTTTTTT	TRBV7-3	TRBJ2-2	-	many
CASSTQTGTIGNQPQHF	TGTGCCAGTAGTACCCAGACAGGGACGATTGGCAATCAGCCCCAGCATTTT	TRBV19	TRBJ1-5	TRBD1	many
CASSGTGQGIYYEQYF	TGTGCCAGCAGTGGAACGGGACAGGGGATATACTACGAGCAGTACTTC	TRBV7-9	TRBJ2-7	TRBD1	-
CASSVAGGGPLTYEQYF	TGTGCCAGCAGTGTGGCCGGGGGCGGCCCTTTAACCTACGAGCAGTACTTC	TRBV25-1	TRBJ2-7	-	-
CASSTGSTEAFF	TGTGCCAGCAGTACCGGGAGCACTGAAGCTTTCTTT	TRBV2	TRBJ1-1	-	many
CASSAQGMNTEAFF	TGTGCCAGCAGCGCACAGGGTATGAACACTGAAGCTTTCTTT	TRBV7-9	TRBJ1-1	-	many
CASSLGTSSEQYF	TGTGCCAGCAGCTTGGGGACTAGCTCCGAGCAGTACTTC	TRBV5-4	TRBJ2-7	TRBD2	few
CASSLQLAGELFF	TGTGCCAGCAGCCTCCAGCTCGCCGGGGAGCTGTTTTTT	TRBV25-1	TRBJ2-2	-	-
CASIYGDREIEAFF	TGTGCCAGCATCTATGGGGACAGGGAGATTGAAGCTTTCTTT	TRBV2	TRBJ1-1	TRBD1	-
CAISGVAGFWTQYF	TGTGCCATCAGTGGCGTAGCGGGGTTCTGGACCCAGTACTTC	TRBV10-3	TRBJ2-5	TRBD2	-
CSARPGRAYEQYF	TGCAGTGCTAGACCGGGACGGGCCTACGAGCAGTACTTC	TRBV20-1	TRBJ2-7	-	-
CASSLKGGFSYEQYF	TGTGCCAGCAGCTTAAAGGGCGGGTTTTCCTACGAGCAGTACTTC	TRBV11-2	TRBJ2-7	-	-